These T cell receptor beta chains were read from a single sample in a study of T-cell reconstitution after alpha-beta-depleted transplantation in children. TCRdb fed the PCR reads into MiXCR, producing one record per CDR3 protein. The sample carries a few hundred thousand distinct CDR3 sequences, approximately 20% recorded once. The sequences come from PBMCs from the stem cell graft donor, collected from the stem cell graft. These receptors came from a human donor who donated a stem cell graft to a child with acute lymphoblastic leukemia. The CDR3 runs from the conserved cysteine through the conserved F or W. D genes are given only for firm matches. The listing skips clone size in some rows; elsewhere it reads once, few, many or a size class.

CDR3aa: CASSFGGTGTDTQYF
CDR3nt: TGTGCCAGCAGTTTCGGCGGGACCGGCACAGATACGCAGTATTTT
abundance: NA
d_gene: NA
j_gene: TRBJ2-3
v_gene: TRBV12-3/TRBV12-4

CDR3aa: CASSLAESKNIQYF
CDR3nt: TGTGCCAGCAGCTTAGCAGAATCCAAAAACATTCAGTACTTC
abundance: NA
d_gene: NA
j_gene: TRBJ2-4
v_gene: TRBV13

CDR3aa: CATSSWREGEDGYTF
CDR3nt: TGTGCCACCAGCAGCTGGAGGGAGGGGGAAGATGGCTACACCTTC
abundance: NA
d_gene: NA
j_gene: TRBJ1-2
v_gene: TRBV15

CDR3aa: CSAEGTTSYEQYF
CDR3nt: TGCAGTGCTGAGGGGACAACAAGCTACGAGCAGTACTTC
abundance: few
d_gene: NA
j_gene: TRBJ2-7
v_gene: TRBV20-1

CDR3aa: CATKDRGGNTIYF
CDR3nt: TGTGCCACCAAGGACAGGGGTGGAAACACCATATATTTT
abundance: NA
d_gene: TRBD1
j_gene: TRBJ1-3
v_gene: TRBV25-1

CDR3aa: CASSIQTPQPQHF
CDR3nt: TGTGCCAGTAGTATACAAACGCCTCAGCCCCAGCATTTT
abundance: NA
d_gene: NA
j_gene: TRBJ1-5
v_gene: TRBV19

CDR3aa: CASGGLDGEQYF
CDR3nt: TGTGCCAGCGGCGGCCTTGATGGCGAGCAGTACTTC
abundance: few
d_gene: NA
j_gene: TRBJ2-7
v_gene: TRBV11-2

CDR3aa: CSALGSPRGNQPQHF
CDR3nt: TGCAGTGCCCTGGGCTCCCCCAGGGGCAATCAGCCCCAGCATTTT
abundance: few
d_gene: NA
j_gene: TRBJ1-5
v_gene: TRBV20-1

CDR3aa: CAISLQEEPYEQYF
CDR3nt: TGTGCCATCAGTCTACAGGAGGAGCCCTACGAGCAGTACTTC
abundance: NA
d_gene: NA
j_gene: TRBJ2-7
v_gene: TRBV10-3

CDR3aa: CSAGLRLGQDTQYF
CDR3nt: TGCAGTGCGGGCCTGAGACTAGGCCAAGATACGCAGTATTTT
abundance: NA
d_gene: NA
j_gene: TRBJ2-3
v_gene: TRBV20-1

CDR3aa: CCARGWDRAEMNYGYTF
CDR3nt: TGCTGTGCTAGAGGGTGGGACAGGGCGGAAATGAACTATGGCTACACCTTC
abundance: NA
d_gene: TRBD1
j_gene: TRBJ1-2
v_gene: TRBV20-1

CDR3aa: CASSQEGPRTGHNYGYTF
CDR3nt: TGTGCCAGCAGCCAAGAAGGCCCTAGGACAGGGCATAACTATGGCTACACCTTC
abundance: NA
d_gene: TRBD1
j_gene: TRBJ1-2
v_gene: TRBV14

CDR3aa: CASSQGTGTEAFF
CDR3nt: TGCGCCAGCAGCCAGGGTACGGGCACTGAAGCTTTCTTT
abundance: few
d_gene: NA
j_gene: TRBJ1-1
v_gene: TRBV4-1

CDR3aa: CATSDPVQTNTGELFF
CDR3nt: TGTGCCACCAGTGACCCGGTTCAGACGAACACCGGGGAGCTGTTTTTT
abundance: few
d_gene: NA
j_gene: TRBJ2-2
v_gene: TRBV24-1

CDR3aa: CSAPGGVVAYEQYF
CDR3nt: TGCAGTGCCCCCGGCGGAGTAGTTGCCTACGAGCAGTACTTC
abundance: NA
d_gene: NA
j_gene: TRBJ2-7
v_gene: TRBV20-1

CDR3aa: CAISLAGGSYEQYF
CDR3nt: TGTGCCATCAGTTTAGCGGGAGGATCCTACGAGCAGTACTTC
abundance: NA
d_gene: TRBD2
j_gene: TRBJ2-7
v_gene: TRBV10-3

CDR3aa: CASRTTGGRGYTF
CDR3nt: TGTGCCAGCAGGACTACAGGGGGCCGAGGCTACACCTTC
abundance: few
d_gene: TRBD1
j_gene: TRBJ1-2
v_gene: TRBV7-8

CDR3aa: CSVETQGFKNIQYF
CDR3nt: TGCAGCGTTGAGACACAGGGTTTCAAAAACATTCAGTACTTC
abundance: NA
d_gene: NA
j_gene: TRBJ2-4
v_gene: TRBV29-1

CDR3aa: CASRSGQERYEQYF
CDR3nt: TGCGCCAGCAGATCCGGACAGGAGCGCTACGAGCAGTACTTC
abundance: few
d_gene: TRBD1
j_gene: TRBJ2-7
v_gene: TRBV5-1

CDR3aa: CSVTQTDYGYTF
CDR3nt: TGCAGCGTGACCCAGACAGACTATGGCTACACCTTC
abundance: NA
d_gene: NA
j_gene: TRBJ1-2
v_gene: TRBV29-1

CDR3aa: CASERQGAEGTEAFF
CDR3nt: TGTGCCAGCGAAAGACAGGGTGCGGAGGGAACTGAAGCTTTCTTT
abundance: NA
d_gene: TRBD1
j_gene: TRBJ1-1
v_gene: TRBV2

CDR3aa: CASRSDSPPPFF
CDR3nt: TGTGCCAGCAGGTCGGACAGTCCTCCCCCGTTCTTC
abundance: NA
d_gene: NA
j_gene: TRBJ2-1
v_gene: TRBV6-6

CDR3aa: CATSDLLGYEQYF
CDR3nt: TGTGCCACCAGTGATTTGCTAGGTTACGAGCAGTACTTC
abundance: few
d_gene: NA
j_gene: TRBJ2-7
v_gene: TRBV24-1

CDR3aa: CASSLHLTATNEKLFF
CDR3nt: TGTGCCAGCAGTCTCCACCTTACTGCAACTAATGAAAAACTGTTTTTT
abundance: NA
d_gene: NA
j_gene: TRBJ1-4
v_gene: TRBV27

CDR3aa: CASSLLGPTRSYEQYF
CDR3nt: TGCGCCAGCAGCTTGCTGGGACCGACGCGCTCCTACGAGCAGTACTTC
abundance: NA
d_gene: NA
j_gene: TRBJ2-7
v_gene: TRBV5-1

CDR3aa: CASNDRGNNEQFF
CDR3nt: TGTGCCAGCAACGACAGGGGAAACAATGAGCAGTTCTTC
abundance: few
d_gene: TRBD1
j_gene: TRBJ2-1
v_gene: TRBV27

CDR3aa: CASSLGFSGNTIYF
CDR3nt: TGTGCCAGCAGCTTGGGGTTCTCTGGAAACACCATATATTTT
abundance: NA
d_gene: NA
j_gene: TRBJ1-3
v_gene: TRBV11-1

CDR3aa: CASTSAPNEQFF
CDR3nt: TGTGCCAGCACCTCGGCACCCAATGAGCAGTTCTTC
abundance: NA
d_gene: NA
j_gene: TRBJ2-1
v_gene: TRBV6-2/TRBV6-3

CDR3aa: CASSARTGAYEQYF
CDR3nt: TGTGCCAGCAGTGCCCGGACAGGGGCCTACGAGCAGTACTTC
abundance: once
d_gene: TRBD1
j_gene: TRBJ2-7
v_gene: TRBV12-3/TRBV12-4

CDR3aa: CASSYQGFNTGELFF
CDR3nt: TGTGCCAGCAGTTACCAGGGATTTAACACCGGGGAGCTGTTTTTT
abundance: few
d_gene: NA
j_gene: TRBJ2-2
v_gene: TRBV6-5

CDR3aa: CASSIPQGPEQYF
CDR3nt: TGTGCCAGTAGTATCCCCCAGGGGCCCGAGCAGTACTTC
abundance: NA
d_gene: NA
j_gene: TRBJ2-7
v_gene: TRBV19

CDR3aa: CASSPEVRDNERFF
CDR3nt: TGTGCCAGCAGCCCAGAGGTTCGGGACAATGAGCGGTTCTTC
abundance: NA
d_gene: NA
j_gene: TRBJ2-1
v_gene: TRBV6-6

CDR3aa: CASSQEDSLPTNEKLFF
CDR3nt: TGTGCCAGCAGCCAAGAAGACAGCCTTCCAACTAATGAAAAACTGTTTTTT
abundance: NA
d_gene: NA
j_gene: TRBJ1-4
v_gene: TRBV3-1

CDR3aa: CASSLAGVAVYISYNEQFF
CDR3nt: TGTGCCAGCAGCTTAGCTGGGGTAGCGGTCTATATCTCCTACAATGAGCAGTTCTTC
abundance: few
d_gene: NA
j_gene: TRBJ2-1
v_gene: TRBV7-8

CDR3aa: CAPSGRSRAYEQYF
CDR3nt: TGTGCCCCTTCGGGGAGGAGTCGGGCCTACGAGCAGTACTTC
abundance: NA
d_gene: NA
j_gene: TRBJ2-7
v_gene: TRBV21-1

CDR3aa: CASSQRRTGNYGYTF
CDR3nt: TGCGCCAGCAGCCAACGCAGGACAGGCAACTATGGCTACACCTTC
abundance: few
d_gene: TRBD1
j_gene: TRBJ1-2
v_gene: TRBV5-1

CDR3aa: CASSVGPQGSGGYTF
CDR3nt: TGTGCCAGCAGCGTAGGCCCCCAGGGGTCGGGTGGCTACACCTTC
abundance: NA
d_gene: NA
j_gene: TRBJ1-2
v_gene: TRBV9

CDR3aa: CAISDLAEAFF
CDR3nt: TGTGCCATCAGTGATTTAGCTGAAGCTTTCTTT
abundance: few
d_gene: NA
j_gene: TRBJ1-1
v_gene: TRBV10-3

CDR3aa: CASSLGQGAYGYTF
CDR3nt: TGCGCCAGCAGCTTGGGACAGGGGGCATATGGCTACACCTTC
abundance: many
d_gene: TRBD1
j_gene: TRBJ1-2
v_gene: TRBV5-1

CDR3aa: CASSSPTLIPEAFF
CDR3nt: TGCGCCAGCAGCTCTCCGACATTGATCCCTGAAGCTTTCTTT
abundance: few
d_gene: NA
j_gene: TRBJ1-1
v_gene: TRBV5-1

CDR3aa: CASSLGPPGAKNIQYF
CDR3nt: TGCGCCAGCAGCTTGGGACCCCCGGGGGCCAAAAACATTCAGTACTTC
abundance: few
d_gene: NA
j_gene: TRBJ2-4
v_gene: TRBV5-1

CDR3aa: CASSYVDWGNEQFF
CDR3nt: TGTGCCAGCAGTTACGTGGACTGGGGCAATGAGCAGTTCTTC
abundance: NA
d_gene: NA
j_gene: TRBJ2-1
v_gene: TRBV6-5

CDR3aa: CASSLGGTPGDETQYF
CDR3nt: TGTGCCAGCAGCTTGGGAGGAACCCCTGGGGACGAGACCCAGTACTTC
abundance: few
d_gene: NA
j_gene: TRBJ2-5
v_gene: TRBV5-5

CDR3aa: CASSRQGANVLETQYF
CDR3nt: TGTGCCAGCAGTCGACAGGGGGCGAATGTGTTAGAGACCCAGTACTTC
abundance: many
d_gene: TRBD1
j_gene: TRBJ2-5
v_gene: TRBV7-9

CDR3aa: CASRRQGNSNQPQHF
CDR3nt: TGTGCCAGCAGACGACAGGGCAATAGCAATCAGCCCCAGCATTTT
abundance: few
d_gene: TRBD1
j_gene: TRBJ1-5
v_gene: TRBV12-3/TRBV12-4

CDR3aa: CASSYWTSGNYNEQFF
CDR3nt: TGTGCCAGCAGCTACTGGACTAGCGGAAACTACAATGAGCAGTTCTTC
abundance: NA
d_gene: TRBD2
j_gene: TRBJ2-1
v_gene: TRBV3-1

CDR3aa: CASSSGRLRTTEAFF
CDR3nt: TGTGCCAGCAGTTCCGGACGACTGCGGACCACTGAAGCTTTCTTT
abundance: few
d_gene: NA
j_gene: TRBJ1-1
v_gene: TRBV27

CDR3aa: CASSRGQGRRTMNTEAFF
CDR3nt: TGTGCCAGCAGCCGCGGACAGGGGAGGAGGACGATGAACACTGAAGCTTTCTTT
abundance: few
d_gene: TRBD1
j_gene: TRBJ1-1
v_gene: TRBV25-1

CDR3aa: CASSLQDTDTQYF
CDR3nt: TGTGCCAGCAGCCTACAGGACACAGATACGCAGTATTTT
abundance: few
d_gene: NA
j_gene: TRBJ2-3
v_gene: TRBV4-2

CDR3aa: CASSQGAGGYYGYTF
CDR3nt: TGTGCCAGCAGCCAAGGTGCAGGGGGCTACTATGGCTACACCTTC
abundance: few
d_gene: TRBD1
j_gene: TRBJ1-2
v_gene: TRBV14

CDR3aa: CASSYSPGQETQYF
CDR3nt: TGTGCCAGCAGTTACTCGCCAGGCCAAGAGACCCAGTACTTC
abundance: few
d_gene: NA
j_gene: TRBJ2-5
v_gene: TRBV6-5

CDR3aa: CSARTGGPSYNEQFF
CDR3nt: TGCAGTGCTAGAACGGGAGGTCCCTCCTACAATGAGCAGTTCTTC
abundance: NA
d_gene: TRBD2
j_gene: TRBJ2-1
v_gene: TRBV20-1

CDR3aa: CATSTNLAGALSGETQYF
CDR3nt: TGTGCCACCAGCACAAACCTAGCGGGAGCTCTCTCAGGGGAGACCCAGTACTTC
abundance: NA
d_gene: TRBD2
j_gene: TRBJ2-5
v_gene: TRBV15

CDR3aa: CASSNGRGSNTGELFF
CDR3nt: TGTGCCAGCAGCAATGGACGGGGATCGAACACCGGGGAGCTGTTTTTT
abundance: few
d_gene: NA
j_gene: TRBJ2-2
v_gene: TRBV21-1

CDR3aa: CASSIRNWGETQYF
CDR3nt: TGCGCCAGCAGCATCCGGAATTGGGGCGAGACCCAGTACTTC
abundance: many
d_gene: NA
j_gene: TRBJ2-5
v_gene: TRBV5-1

CDR3aa: CASTPPLAGDSPSTDTQYF
CDR3nt: TGTGCCAGCACCCCCCCACTAGCGGGGGATTCTCCTAGCACAGATACGCAGTATTTT
abundance: few
d_gene: NA
j_gene: TRBJ2-3
v_gene: TRBV21-1

CDR3aa: CSVETSGRLYEQYF
CDR3nt: TGCAGCGTTGAAACTAGCGGGAGACTCTACGAGCAGTACTTC
abundance: many
d_gene: TRBD2
j_gene: TRBJ2-7
v_gene: TRBV29-1

CDR3aa: CASSPSGEVWYTEAFF
CDR3nt: TGTGCCAGCAGCCCCTCGGGGGAGGTGTGGTACACTGAAGCTTTCTTT
abundance: few
d_gene: NA
j_gene: TRBJ1-1
v_gene: TRBV7-2